The rows below give T cell receptor beta chains drawn from one sample of a study of blood T cell repertoires in COVID-19. Generated by immunoSEQ multiplex PCR, the TCRdb table keeps only in-frame clones and is missing some. The sample yields some 40,000 clones, roughly four fifths seen once. Material: peripheral blood. The receptors here all came from a human donor in a cohort sampled during active or convalescent COVID-19. The donor label of this sample is uncertain. The CDR3 runs from the conserved cysteine through the conserved F or W. Each record gives: V gene, clone size, D gene, J gene, CDR3 DNA, CDR3 protein. A D gene is named only where the DNA matches it firmly. The size entry is marked missing in some rows and otherwise reads once, few, many or a size class.

V: TRBV7-6
size: NA
D: NA
J: TRBJ1-4
DNA: TGTGCCAGCAGCCCCAGAGGCAGGGGAGCTAATGAAAAACTGTTTTTT
CDR3: CASSPRGRGANEKLFF

V: TRBV9
size: NA
D: TRBD2
J: TRBJ2-1
DNA: TGTGCCAGCAGCGCCCAACTAGCGGGGGGGACGGATGAGCAGTTCTTC
CDR3: CASSAQLAGGTDEQFF

V: TRBV19
size: NA
D: NA
J: TRBJ2-1
DNA: TGTGCCAGTACCCAGCGCTCCTACAATGAGCAGTTCTTC
CDR3: CASTQRSYNEQFF

V: TRBV12-3/TRBV12-4
size: NA
D: NA
J: TRBJ1-1
DNA: TGTGCCAGCAGGCCCCGCCGGGGGATCGAAGCTTTCTTT
CDR3: CASRPRRGIEAFF

V: TRBV6-4
size: NA
D: NA
J: TRBJ2-3
DNA: TGTGCCAGCAGTACCGGACTTTTTAGTACGCAGTATTTT
CDR3: CASSTGLFSTQYF

V: TRBV3-1/TRBV3-2
size: NA
D: NA
J: TRBJ1-2
DNA: TGTGCCAGCAGCCAAGAACCCCGAGTATATGGCTACACCTTC
CDR3: CASSQEPRVYGYTF

V: TRBV9
size: NA
D: TRBD1
J: TRBJ2-5
DNA: TGTGCCAGCAGCGTAGGGGACAGGTCTGTGGAGACCCAGTACTTC
CDR3: CASSVGDRSVETQYF

V: TRBV30
size: NA
D: TRBD2
J: TRBJ2-2
DNA: TGTGCCTGGAGTCGTCTAGCGGTCACCGGGGAGCTGTTTTTT
CDR3: CAWSRLAVTGELFF

V: TRBV27
size: NA
D: TRBD1
J: TRBJ2-7
DNA: TGTGCCAGCAGTTTAATTCCGGGACAGGGGGCGTACGAGCAGTACTTC
CDR3: CASSLIPGQGAYEQYF

V: TRBV4-2
size: once
D: TRBD2
J: TRBJ2-7
DNA: TGTGCCAGCAGCCAAGTCAAGCGGGAGGGCAGCTCCTACGAGCAGTACTTC
CDR3: CASSQVKREGSSYEQYF

V: TRBV11-3
size: NA
D: TRBD2
J: TRBJ2-1
DNA: TGTGCCAGCAGCGGGACTAGCGGGCTAGAGCAGTTCTTC
CDR3: CASSGTSGLEQFF

V: TRBV19
size: NA
D: NA
J: TRBJ1-5
DNA: TGTGCCAGTAGTATTGCACAGCTTAATCAGCCCCAGCATTTT
CDR3: CASSIAQLNQPQHF

V: TRBV12-3/TRBV12-4
size: NA
D: NA
J: TRBJ1-1
DNA: TGTGCCAGCAGTTTGCGGGCTCAAGCTTTCTTT
CDR3: CASSLRAQAFF

V: TRBV30
size: NA
D: NA
J: TRBJ1-5
DNA: TGTGCCTGGAACCTGGGCGATCAGCCCCAGCATTTT
CDR3: CAWNLGDQPQHF

V: TRBV15
size: NA
D: TRBD1
J: TRBJ1-2
DNA: TGTGCCACCAGCAGAGATTCGGCAGGGGGCTATGGCTACACCTTC
CDR3: CATSRDSAGGYGYTF

V: TRBV18
size: NA
D: TRBD2
J: TRBJ2-7
DNA: TGTGCCAGCTCTCCGGGGGGCTCCTACGAGCAGTACTTC
CDR3: CASSPGGSYEQYF

V: TRBV5-4
size: once
D: NA
J: TRBJ2-2
DNA: TGTGCCAGCAGCTTCGGCGGCCCCAACACCGGGGAGCTGTTTTTT
CDR3: CASSFGGPNTGELFF

V: TRBV9
size: NA
D: TRBD2
J: TRBJ2-2
DNA: TGTGCCAGCAGCGCGGGACTAGTGACCGGGGAGCTGTTTTTT
CDR3: CASSAGLVTGELFF

V: TRBV7-9
size: NA
D: TRBD1
J: TRBJ2-5
DNA: TGTGCCAGCACCCCTGACAGGGCAGGAGAGACCCAGTACTTC
CDR3: CASTPDRAGETQYF

V: TRBV19
size: NA
D: TRBD1
J: TRBJ2-7
DNA: TGTGCCAGTAGTATAGCCTTCGGGGGACAGGTCACCTACGAGCAGTACTTC
CDR3: CASSIAFGGQVTYEQYF

V: TRBV7-9
size: NA
D: NA
J: TRBJ2-3
DNA: TGTGCCAGCAGCTTAGATAATACGCAGTATTTT
CDR3: CASSLDNTQYF

V: TRBV6-1
size: NA
D: NA
J: TRBJ1-6
DNA: TGTGCCAGCAGTGAAACGGCAGGGGAGTCACCCCTCCACTTT
CDR3: CASSETAGESPLHF

V: TRBV27
size: once
D: TRBD2
J: TRBJ2-5
DNA: TGTGCCAGCAGTTTATCCGCTAGCGGGAGAGGGGAGACCCAGTACTTC
CDR3: CASSLSASGRGETQYF

V: TRBV5-1
size: NA
D: TRBD1
J: TRBJ1-1
DNA: TGCGCCAGCAGCCCCGACAGGGCCGGGCGGGCTTTCTTT
CDR3: CASSPDRAGRAFF

V: TRBV9
size: NA
D: NA
J: TRBJ1-1
DNA: TGTGCCAGCAGCGCTCAGGGGAACACTGAAGCTTTCTTT
CDR3: CASSAQGNTEAFF

V: TRBV7-2
size: NA
D: NA
J: TRBJ1-1
DNA: TGTGCCAGCAGCTTAGGACAGTTTTCTGAAGCTTTCTTT
CDR3: CASSLGQFSEAFF

V: TRBV7-8
size: NA
D: NA
J: TRBJ2-3
DNA: TGTGCCAGCAGCTTAAAGGGGTACACAGATACGCAGTATTTT
CDR3: CASSLKGYTDTQYF

V: TRBV29-1
size: medium-sized
D: NA
J: TRBJ1-2
DNA: TGCAGCGTGTGGGACACCCTTGGCTACACCTTC
CDR3: CSVWDTLGYTF